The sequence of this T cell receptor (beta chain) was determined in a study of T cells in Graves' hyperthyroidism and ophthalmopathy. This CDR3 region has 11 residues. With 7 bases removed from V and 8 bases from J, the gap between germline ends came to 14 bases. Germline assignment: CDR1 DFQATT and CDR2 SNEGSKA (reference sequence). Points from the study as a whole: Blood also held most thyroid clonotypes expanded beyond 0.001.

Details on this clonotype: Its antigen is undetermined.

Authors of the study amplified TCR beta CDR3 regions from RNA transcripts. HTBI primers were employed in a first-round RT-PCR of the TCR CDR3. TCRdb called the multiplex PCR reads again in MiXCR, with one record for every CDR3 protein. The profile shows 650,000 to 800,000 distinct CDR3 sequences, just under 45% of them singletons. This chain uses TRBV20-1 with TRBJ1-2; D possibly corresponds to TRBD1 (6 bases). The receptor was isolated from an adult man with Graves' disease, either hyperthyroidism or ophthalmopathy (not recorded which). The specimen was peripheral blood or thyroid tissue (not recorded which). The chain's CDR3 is CSEPGAGGYTF. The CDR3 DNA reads TGCAGTGAGCCAGGGGCCGGGGGCTACACCTTC.